The next 26 T cell receptor beta chains were all read from a single sample in a study of control samples from healthy donors and cancer patients (TCRdb year 2020). Receptors were amplified or captured by the immunoSEQ multiplex PCR assay. Not all clones reach the TCRdb copy of this immuneACCESS table, which keeps in-frame sequences only. Checked studies attribute under half of the gap to unresolved V genes and leave the rest unexplained. Within this sample are 150,000 or so clones, with around 90% of them counted one time only. Of the sample, about 5.5% falls within the top ten clones. Sequencing was performed on blood. The receptors shown here come from a man aged 18 to 30 in good health.

This sequence joins TRBV4-1 and TRBJ2-7; 12 nucleotides align to TRBD2. The J segment lost 3 bases and the V segment lost 0 bases, leaving 3 bases of the junction unmatched. The CDR3 consists of 16 residues. The V gene's germline CDR1 is MGHRA and CDR2 YSYEKL. This CDR3 reads CASSQDRTSGDYEQYF. As DNA, the CDR3 is TGCGCCAGCAGCCAAGATCGGACTAGCGGGGACTACGAGCAGTACTTC.

J is TRBJ2-2 and V is TRBV9, with 13 bases matching TRBD2. In germline, CDR1 is SGDLS, CDR2 YYNGEE. This CDR3 comprises 18 residues. After removal of 4 bases from V and 8 bases from J, the junction contained 14 bases not matched to a gene. The CDR3 here is CASSPRTSGGLLPGELFF. CDR3 nucleotides: TGTGCCAGCAGCCCCCGGACTAGCGGGGGCCTCCTCCCAGGGGAGCTGTTTTTT. The variable domain in full, with the rest retrieved from reference TRBV9 and TRBJ2-2, is DSGVTQTPKHLITATGQRVTLRCSPRSGDLSVYWYQQSLDQGLQFLIQYYNGEERAKGNILERFSAQQFPDLHSELNLSSLELGDSALYFCASSPRTSGGLLPGELFFGEGSRLTVL.

J is TRBJ1-4 and V is TRBV27, with D possibly TRBD1 on 6 matching bases. Germline V gene lookup returns CDR1 MNHEY and CDR2 SMNVEV (reference sequence). The V end was cut by 1 base, the J end by 3 bases, with 12 bases between. The CDR3 runs 16 residues. The CDR3 nucleotides read TGTGCCAGCAGTTTATTACCACAGGGACCTAATGAAAAACTGTTTTTT. This encodes CASSLLPQGPNEKLFF.

The V gene is TRBV6-5, the J gene TRBJ2-3; D assignment may be TRBD1 or TRBD2 (6 bases each). CDR1 is MNHEY and CDR2 is SVGAGI in the germline V gene. The V end lost 7 bases, the J end lost 1 base, and 15 bases lay between the germline ends. The CDR3 runs 15 residues. The CDR3 protein is CASIYARGGTDTQYF. CDR3 DNA sequence: TGTGCCAGCATTTATGCGAGGGGGGGCACAGATACGCAGTATTTT.

This clone showed up just a few times. The rearrangement links TRBV5-4 to TRBJ1-2; D not certain. Trimming took 4 bases from V and 8 from J, leaving 18 bases between them. The CDR3 is 14 residues long. Germline V gene lookup returns CDR1 SGHNT and CDR2 YYREEE (reference sequence). The CDR3 reads CASSPSPVGGGYTF. The CDR3 DNA reads TGTGCCAGCAGCCCCTCGCCAGTGGGAGGCGGCTACACCTTC.

The rearrangement links TRBV7-2 to TRBJ2-5; TRBD1 is a possible D gene (5 bases). The CDR3 length is 15 residues. Trimming removed 1 base at V and 10 bases at J, with 19 bases between. Germline V gives CDR1 SGHTA, CDR2 FQGNSA. CDR3: CASSLGKTVGWNQYF. In nucleotides, the CDR3 is TGTGCCAGCAGCTTAGGGAAGACAGTGGGGTGGAACCAGTACTTC.

This rearrangement joins TRBV3-1 (or the pseudogene TRBV3-2) to TRBJ1-5; TRBD1 agrees at 10 bases. The V segment lost 6 bases and the J segment 5 bases; nucleotides outside the gene matches: 7. Germline values: CDR1 LGHDT, CDR2 YNNKEL (reference sequence). The CDR3 covers 15 residues. CDR3 region: CASSRGQGDYQPQHF. The CDR3 DNA sequence: TGTGCCAGCAGTCGCGGACAGGGGGATTATCAGCCCCAGCATTTT.

The chain employs TRBV9 and TRBJ1-1; perhaps TRBD1 as D (5 bases). Germline values: CDR1 SGDLS, CDR2 YYNGEE. V lost 4 bases and J 11 bases, leaving 18 bases between the germline ends. The CDR3 is 13 amino acids. The CDR3 spells CASSPTAGSDAFF. CDR3 bases: TGTGCCAGCAGCCCCACGGCAGGGTCCGACGCTTTCTTT.

The rearrangement joins TRBV30 to TRBJ1-2; no definite D call. The CDR3 covers 11 residues. From germline, CDR1 is GTSNPN and CDR2 SVGIG (reference sequence). With 4 bases removed from V and 3 bases from J, the gap between germline ends came to 6 bases. The CDR3 is CAWTEHYGYTF. CDR3 nucleotides: TGTGCCTGGACCGAACACTATGGCTACACCTTC.

V is TRBV3-1 (or the pseudogene TRBV3-2) and J is TRBJ1-3; D gene uncertain. V lost 1 base and J lost 3, with 4 bases in between. In germline, CDR1 is LGHDT, CDR2 YNNKEL (reference sequence). There are 13 residues in the CDR3. Here the CDR3 DNA reads TGTGCCAGCAGCCAAGGGTATGGAAACACCATATATTTT. Encoded protein: CASSQGYGNTIYF.

The genes are TRBV15 and TRBJ2-6, with D perhaps TRBD1 or TRBD2 (5 bases each). Germline V gene sequence: CDR1 LNHNV, CDR2 YYDKDF (reference sequence). This CDR3 spans 15 amino acids. Trimming stripped 4 bases from V and 2 bases from J, with 9 bases between. CDR3 in amino acids: CATSTLGAGANVLTF. The CDR3 DNA is TGTGCCACCAGCACCCTGGGGGCTGGGGCCAACGTCCTGACTTTC.

The chain employs TRBV30 and TRBJ2-6; 9 bases line up with TRBD1. Trimming cost V 1 base and J 0 bases; bases outside gene matches: 7. Germline CDR1 GTSNPN, CDR2 SVGIG (reference sequence). CDR3 size: 18 residues. CDR3 loop: CAWSGVEDRGSGANVLTF. The CDR3 DNA is TGTGCCTGGAGTGGGGTTGAGGACAGGGGCTCTGGGGCCAACGTCCTGACTTTC.

This chain joins TRBV7-3 and TRBJ2-2, with D maybe TRBD2 (5 bases). Trimming cost V 8 bases and J 1 base, with 8 bases left between them. The CDR3 sequence is 13 residues long. In germline, CDR1 is SGHTA, CDR2 FQGTGA. CDR3 bases: TGTGCCAGCTCCGGGGAGAACACCGGGGAGCTGTTTTTT. Residues: CASSGENTGELFF.

The chain carries TRBV19 and TRBJ1-1, with 7 bases lining up with TRBD1. This CDR3 is 14 amino acids long. With V trimmed by 8 bases and J by 5 bases, 11 bases remained unmatched. Per the germline V gene, CDR1 is LNHDA and CDR2 is SQIVND (reference sequence). As DNA, the CDR3 is TGTGCCAGTGATAACCTCCAGGGGGGGACTGAAGCTTTCTTT. Protein: CASDNLQGGTEAFF.

J is TRBJ2-1 and V is TRBV4-1; TRBD2 matches at 13 bases. Germline V gives CDR1 MGHRA, CDR2 YSYEKL. The CDR3 spans 17 residues. The V and J ends lost 4 bases and 5 bases, in that order; junction bases with no gene match: 8. The CDR3 DNA is TGCGCCAGCAGCCCGATACCGGGACTAGCGGGAAACAATGAGCAGTTCTTC. This translates into CASSPIPGLAGNNEQFF.

The chain recombines TRBV3-1 (or the pseudogene TRBV3-2) with TRBJ2-3, with 8 positions matching TRBD2. V trimming: 1 base; J trimming: 2 bases; junction bases outside the gene matches: 11. There are 18 residues in the CDR3. Germline CDR1 LGHDT, CDR2 YNNKEL (reference sequence). The CDR3 DNA is TGTGCCAGCAGCCAAGTACTAGGGACTAGAGGTAACACAGATACGCAGTATTTT. The encoded protein is CASSQVLGTRGNTDTQYF.

V is TRBV5-1 and J is TRBJ2-3, with 7 bases fitting TRBD2. The CDR3 consists of 16 residues. After removal of 1 base from V and 2 bases from J, the junction contained 7 bases not matched to a gene. CDR1 and CDR2 from the germline V gene are SGHRS and YFSETQ. The CDR3 nucleotides are TGCGCCAGCAGCTTGTCGCTAGCGGATAACACAGATACGCAGTATTTT. Its translation: CASSLSLADNTDTQYF.

CDR3 bases: TGTGCCTGGAGAGAAAGGGGACTGGACTACAATGAGCAGTTCTTC. As protein: CAWRERGLDYNEQFF. This chain links TRBV30 with TRBJ2-1; TRBD2 might be the D (6 bases). Looked up from germline, CDR1 is GTSNPN and CDR2 is SVGIG (reference sequence). The CDR3 extends over 15 amino acids. V lost 3 bases and J lost 3, with 15 bases in between. The full variable domain, with the rest looked up from reference TRBV30 and TRBJ2-1, is SQTIHQWPATLVQPVGSPLSLECTVEGTSNPNLYWYRQAAGRGLQLLFYSVGIGQISSEVPQNLSASRPQDRQFILSSKKLLLSDSGFYLCAWRERGLDYNEQFFGPGTRLTVL.

This clone was found a few times. The J gene is TRBJ1-2, the V gene TRBV27; D not resolved. Germline V CDR1 and CDR2: MNHEY, SMNVEV (reference sequence). The CDR3 loop spans 14 amino acids. With 0 bases removed from V and 6 bases from J, the gap between germline ends came to 11 bases. Here the CDR3 DNA reads TGTGCCAGCAGTTTATCGTCAACAGCTGATGGCTACACCTTC. This encodes CASSLSSTADGYTF.

The chain links TRBV2 to TRBJ2-7; TRBD2 matches 8 bases. The CDR3 is 17 residues long. Germline V CDR1 and CDR2: SNHLY, FYNNEI. With 5 bases clipped from V and 1 base from J, the junction kept 13 bases outside the gene matches. The CDR3 here is CASSTGTRGTSSYEQYF. The CDR3 nucleotides are TGTGCCAGCAGTACCGGGACTAGAGGGACTAGTTCCTACGAGCAGTACTTC.

The chain employs TRBV21-1 and TRBJ2-7; the table's TRBD1 call for D was not verified on the DNA. TRBV21-1 is assigned pseudogene status. The CDR3 sequence is 15 residues long. The CDR3 DNA sequence: TGTGCCAGCAGCAGGGGACAGGGAAAAAACTACGAGCAGTACTTC. Translation: CASSRGQGKNYEQYF.

The V gene is TRBV9, the J gene TRBJ2-1, with D perhaps matching TRBD2 (7 bases). The CDR3 has 14 amino acids. Germline V CDR1 and CDR2: SGDLS, YYNGEE. Trimming left V 3 bases short and J 9 bases short, with 16 bases between. The CDR3 DNA is TGTGCCAGCAGCGGGGGGGGCACTATGGGTGAGCAGTTCTTC. Amino acid sequence: CASSGGGTMGEQFF.

The chain is built from TRBV9 and TRBJ2-5, with D unresolved. Germline-derived CDR1 and CDR2 are SGDLS and YYNGEE. This CDR3 is built from 14 residues. Deletions cut 1 base from V and 1 base from J, with 8 bases between. CDR3 residues: CASSVTLGQETQYF. DNA of the CDR3: TGTGCCAGCAGCGTAACCCTGGGCCAAGAGACCCAGTACTTC.

The chain employs TRBV2 and TRBJ2-2; tentatively, D is TRBD1 or TRBD2 (5 bases each). Per germline, CDR1 SNHLY and CDR2 FYNNEI. This CDR3 region has 15 residues. V was trimmed by 6 bases and J by 4 bases, leaving 15 bases between them. The CDR3 DNA is TGTGCCAGCAGAGAGGGTTTTCAGGGCACCGGGGAGCTGTTTTTT. Translated, it gives CASREGFQGTGELFF.

The chain uses TRBV24-1 and TRBJ2-1, with D maybe TRBD1 (5 bases). In germline, CDR1 is KGHDR, CDR2 SFDVKD. V lost 7 bases and J 2 bases, leaving 20 bases between the germline ends. The CDR3 has 17 amino acids. The CDR3 protein is CATSSTSGAEPYNEQFF. DNA of the CDR3: TGTGCCACCAGCTCAACTTCTGGGGCAGAACCCTACAATGAGCAGTTCTTC.

This clone has only one observation. The chain combines TRBV3-1 (or the pseudogene TRBV3-2) with TRBJ2-1, with D unclear. Germline assignment: CDR1 LGHDT and CDR2 YNNKEL (reference sequence). V was cut by 0 bases and J by 1 base, with 13 bases left in between. CDR3 size: 17 residues. The CDR3 spells CASSQDNMWGSYNEQFF. CDR3 DNA: TGTGCCAGCAGCCAAGATAACATGTGGGGTTCCTACAATGAGCAGTTCTTC.